What follows are 26 T cell receptor beta chains derived from one specimen sequenced in a study of T cell repertoires in cytomegalovirus infection. TCRdb redid the calling of the reads with MiXCR, one entry per CDR3 protein. The sample carries fewer than 550,000 distinct CDR3 sequences, 15% to 20% recorded once. The sequencing input was CD8+ T cells from PBMCs. The receptors originated from a human donor in good health (CMV status not recorded). Some clones in this sample may be carry-over from other donors' samples.

V gene TRBV5-1 combines with J gene TRBJ1-3; weak D call: TRBD1 (6 bases). The CDR3 has 13 amino acids. The germline V gene has CDR1 SGHRS and CDR2 YFSETQ. The ends were cut back, 8 bases at V and 4 bases at J, with 13 bases in the middle. This CDR3 is CASSQDSGNTIYF. Here the CDR3 DNA reads TGCGCCAGTTCTCAGGACAGCGGAAACACCATATATTTT.

The table lists this clonotype with a few counts. The CDR3: CASRDQGTGRYEQYF. The CDR3 bases are TGTGCCAGCAGAGACCAGGGGACAGGGAGGTACGAGCAGTACTTC. V is TRBV7-9 and J is TRBJ2-7; 9 nucleotides align to TRBD1. The CDR3 runs 15 residues. V was pared by 6 bases and J by 4 bases, with 10 bases of the junction left unmatched. Germline loops: CDR1 SEHNR, CDR2 FQNEAQ (reference sequence).

A few counts support this clonotype. The chain uses TRBV30 and TRBJ1-2; the match to TRBD1 covers 7 bases. CDR1 and CDR2 from the germline V gene are GTSNPN and SVGIG (reference sequence). The CDR3 contains 12 residues. V lost 8 bases to trimming and J lost 2 bases; unmatched junction nucleotides: 5. Written as DNA, the CDR3 is TGTGCCGGAACGACAGGGAACTATGGCTACACCTTC. It is translated as CAGTTGNYGYTF.

This clonotype was seen more than once but under ten times. The V gene is TRBV24-1, the J gene TRBJ2-3; D gene unclear. This CDR3 has 14 residues. Germline V gene sequence: CDR1 KGHDR, CDR2 SFDVKD. V was clipped by 4 bases and J by 5 bases, with 12 bases between them. CDR3 loop: CATSDHAQVDTQYF. CDR3 DNA sequence: TGTGCCACCAGTGACCACGCGCAAGTAGATACGCAGTATTTT.

The chain carries TRBV5-1 and TRBJ2-1, with 11 bases matching TRBD2. The germline V gene has CDR1 SGHRS and CDR2 YFSETQ. The junction had 18 bases not matched to a gene; V was cut back by 4 bases and J by 0 bases. The CDR3 runs to 21 residues. The CDR3, as DNA: TGCGCCAGCAGCCTAGAGGGAGGGATAGCTAGCGGGAGGACCTCCTACAATGAGCAGTTCTTC. Translation gives CASSLEGGIASGRTSYNEQFF.

Ten or more counts support this clonotype. The chain recombines TRBV12-3 or TRBV12-4 with TRBJ2-1, with D perhaps TRBD1 (6 bases). Trimming stripped 4 bases from V and 1 base from J, with 14 bases between. The CDR3 totals 16 residues. The CDR3 region is CASSSGQFTSYNEQFF. CDR3 nucleotide sequence: TGTGCCAGCAGTTCTGGACAGTTTACATCCTACAATGAGCAGTTCTTC.

This clonotype was recorded many times. This CDR3 reads CASSLKGMETQYF. The CDR3 nucleotides read TGTGCCAGCAGCTTGAAGGGTATGGAGACCCAGTACTTC. The rearrangement uses TRBV7-8 and TRBJ2-5; no firm D call. The V gene lost 3 bases and the J gene lost 5 bases, with 10 bases spanning the gap. The CDR3 spans 13 residues. CDR1 is SGHVS, CDR2 FQNEAQ, per germline.

To note about this clonotype: A read error may be the cause here, since a much bigger clone is one base away. The chain is built from TRBV4-2 and TRBJ1-4; 7 bases are a match to TRBD1. Germline CDR1 reads LGHNA; CDR2 reads YNFKEQ. V lost 5 bases, J lost 0 bases, and 3 bases stayed unmatched. The CDR3 consists of 15 residues. The CDR3 is CASSGDSATNEKLFF. The CDR3 coding sequence is TGTGCCAGCAGCGGGGACAGTGCAACTAATGAAAAACTGTTTTTT.

This clonotype was recorded at least ten times. The chain combines TRBV6-1 with TRBJ2-1, with D perhaps given as TRBD1 or TRBD2 (5 bases each). The V gene lost 11 bases and the J gene lost 8 bases, with 16 bases spanning the gap. CDR3 length equals 12 residues. Germline CDR1 is MNHNS and CDR2 is SASEGT. The CDR3 loop reads CAGSSGTHEQFF. The CDR3 DNA reads as TGTGCCGGCTCCTCAGGGACCCATGAGCAGTTCTTC.

This clonotype was recorded many times. The rearrangement joins TRBV7-6 to TRBJ2-1; 11 nucleotides match TRBD2. The CDR3 is 18 residues long. J lost 3 bases, V lost 1 base, and 8 bases had no gene match. Germline lookup yields CDR1 SGHVS and CDR2 FNYEAQ. CDR3 residues: CASSLGRWGTSGYNEQFF. The DNA for the CDR3 is TGTGCCAGCAGCTTAGGGCGATGGGGGACTAGCGGCTACAATGAGCAGTTCTTC.

A word on this clonotype: The CDR3 does not close with the conserved phenylalanine or tryptophan, likely indicating a read error. This chain links TRBV28 with TRBJ1-4; 10 bases map to TRBD1. The CDR3 spans 16 residues. Germline CDR1 and CDR2: MDHEN and SYDVKM. Trimming took 5 bases from V and 0 from J; bases not matched to a gene: 3. The CDR3, as DNA: TGTGCCAGCAGTCTCGGGACAGGGGCAACTAATGAAAAACTGTTTTAT. Translating it yields CASSLGTGATNEKLFY.

This clonotype was found a few times. The rearrangement links TRBV2 to TRBJ2-7; 7 nucleotides agree with TRBD1. V lost 2 bases to trimming and J lost 4 bases; unmatched junction nucleotides: 5. The CDR3 has 14 amino acids. The V gene's germline CDR1 is SNHLY and CDR2 FYNNEI. DNA for the CDR3: TGTGCCAGCAGTGAAAGGGACAGCCCGTACGAGCAGTACTTC. This encodes CASSERDSPYEQYF. The variable domain in full, completed from reference TRBV2 and TRBJ2-7, reads EPEVTQTPSHQVTQMGQEVILRCVPISNHLYFYWYRQILGQKVEFLVSFYNNEISEKSEIFDDQFSVERPDGSNFTLKIRSTKLEDSAMYFCASSERDSPYEQYFGPGTRLTVT.

This clonotype was counted a few times. The chain carries TRBV29-1 and TRBJ1-1; D remains ambiguous. There are 13 residues in the CDR3. Trimming took 2 bases from V and 1 from J, leaving 8 bases between them. Germline V gene data show CDR1 as SQVTM and CDR2 as ANQGSEA. DNA of the CDR3: TGCAGCGTTGAATTGCGGCAGAACACTGAAGCTTTCTTT. It translates to CSVELRQNTEAFF.

The V call is TRBV14, the J call TRBJ2-3; D gene ambiguous. Looked up from germline, CDR1 is SGHDN and CDR2 is FVKESK. The V gene lost 4 bases and the J gene lost 0 bases, with 14 bases spanning the gap. This CDR3 is built from 16 residues. The CDR3 loop is CASSPWITVSTDTQYF. The CDR3 coding sequence is TGTGCCAGCAGCCCCTGGATCACCGTGAGCACAGATACGCAGTATTTT.

CDR3 protein: CASSESLAGGILNVLTF. The CDR3 DNA reads as TGTGCCAGCAGTGAAAGTCTAGCGGGGGGGATACTGAACGTCCTGACTTTC. The chain couples TRBV2 to TRBJ2-6; 12 bases are a match to TRBD2. CDR3 length: 17 amino acids. V trimming: 2 bases; J trimming: 10 bases; junction bases outside the gene matches: 9. CDR1 and CDR2 from the germline V gene are SNHLY and FYNNEI.

In the case of this clonotype: This may arise from a read error, as a much more abundant clone is one base away. The rearrangement uses TRBV6-1 and TRBJ1-2, with TRBD1 as a possible D gene (6 bases). V dropped 6 bases and J dropped 8 bases, with 19 bases sitting between them. This CDR3 has 14 residues. Germline-derived CDR1 and CDR2 are MNHNS and SASEGT. The CDR3 loop reads CASRTQGLGRGYTF. The CDR3 region has the DNA TGTGCCAGCAGGACGCAGGGGTTGGGACGGGGCTACACCTTC.

The table lists this clonotype with many counts. J is TRBJ1-5 and V is TRBV7-8; 7 bases align to TRBD1. The V and J ends lost 6 bases and 2 bases, in that order; junction bases with no gene match: 10. Germline CDR1 SGHVS, CDR2 FQNEAQ. The CDR3 runs 16 residues. CDR3 DNA: TGTGCCAGCAGTCCAAGGGGACAGAAGGGCAATCAGCCCCAGCATTTT. Translation gives CASSPRGQKGNQPQHF.

This clonotype appeared many times. The J gene is TRBJ2-1, the V gene TRBV12-3 or TRBV12-4; perhaps TRBD2 as D (6 bases). Trimming pared 1 base from V and 9 bases from J, leaving 13 bases between. The CDR3 has 14 residues. CDR3 sequence: CASSLGGKVVEQFF. CDR3 DNA sequence: TGTGCCAGCAGTTTAGGCGGGAAGGTCGTTGAGCAGTTCTTC.

The chain employs TRBV7-6 and TRBJ2-3; unclear D gene. V dropped 3 bases and J dropped 0 bases, with 10 bases sitting between them. Germline CDR1 reads SGHVS; CDR2 reads FNYEAQ. This CDR3 has 15 amino acids. The CDR3 DNA sequence: TGTGCCAGCAGCTTGGCACGGATTAGCACAGATACGCAGTATTTT. Encoded protein: CASSLARISTDTQYF.

The chain couples TRBV27 to TRBJ2-1, with 13 bases that match TRBD2. The CDR3 is 19 residues long. Germline CDR1 reads MNHEY; CDR2 reads SMNVEV (reference sequence). With V trimmed by 5 bases and J by 0 bases, 10 bases remained unmatched. CDR3: CASSPGLAGADPSYNEQFF. CDR3 nucleotides: TGTGCCAGCAGTCCCGGACTAGCGGGAGCTGATCCCTCCTACAATGAGCAGTTCTTC.

The chain uses TRBV7-9 and TRBJ2-7; 8 positions agree with TRBD2. In germline, CDR1 is SEHNR, CDR2 FQNEAQ (reference sequence). The CDR3 spans 14 residues. With V trimmed by 5 bases and J by 3 bases, 6 bases remained unmatched. CDR3 residues: CASSPYGGGYEQYF. The CDR3 DNA sequence: TGTGCCAGCAGCCCCTACGGGGGGGGCTACGAGCAGTACTTC.

This clonotype has a count of ten or more. The chain combines TRBV7-8 with TRBJ2-3; 8 bases align to TRBD1. Germline CDR1 reads SGHVS; CDR2 reads FQNEAQ. The CDR3 spans 14 residues. Trimming cost V 2 bases and J 2 bases; bases outside gene matches: 0. CDR3 coding DNA: TGTGCCAGCAGCTTACAGGGGGCCACAGATACGCAGTATTTT. The encoded protein is CASSLQGATDTQYF.

Concerning this clonotype: The missing conserved phenylalanine or tryptophan at the end of this CDR3 makes a read error likely. The rearrangement links TRBV7-4 to TRBJ1-5; TRBD1 matches 8 bases. CDR1 and CDR2 from the germline V gene are SGHVT and SQSDAQ. This CDR3 has 18 residues. The CDR3 protein is CASSSASVQGGSNQPQHL. DNA of the CDR3: TGTGCAAGCAGCTCTGCGTCCGTACAGGGGGGTAGCAATCAGCCCCAGCATTTA.

This clonotype has at least ten counts. CDR3 sequence reads: CASSHPEDTEAFF. The CDR3 region has the DNA TGCGCCAGCAGCCATCCCGAGGACACTGAAGCTTTCTTT. J is TRBJ1-1 and V is TRBV4-1; D gene unclear. The CDR3 has 13 amino acids. Trimming pared 3 bases from V and 3 bases from J, leaving 8 bases between. From germline, CDR1 is MGHRA and CDR2 YSYEKL.

This clonotype has ten or more counts. The rearrangement uses TRBV12-3 or TRBV12-4 and TRBJ2-2, with TRBD2 identical over 14 bases. V was pared by 6 bases and J by 7 bases, with 7 bases of the junction left unmatched. The CDR3 totals 16 residues. CDR3 residues: CASRRLAGGPGGELFF. The CDR3 DNA follows: TGTGCCAGCAGGCGACTAGCGGGGGGGCCGGGCGGGGAGCTGTTTTTT.

The chain recombines TRBV29-1 with TRBJ2-7; either TRBD1 or TRBD2 may fit D (5 bases each). The CDR3 covers 15 residues. Germline assignment: CDR1 SQVTM and CDR2 ANQGSEA. Trimming left V 4 bases short and J 4 bases short, with 20 bases between. The CDR3 sequence is CSVGDEGIKPYEQYF. The DNA for the CDR3 is TGCAGCGTTGGGGACGAGGGAATCAAGCCTTACGAGCAGTACTTC.